This paragraph covers one T cell receptor beta chain sequence. Its target antigen remains unknown. The sample holds no much larger clone one base away, and base qualities are not on file. The data were obtained in a study of cytomegalovirus exposure and HLA in healthy donors (dated by TCRdb to 2015 to 2018). With respect to the entire study: An earlier analysis of under 600 of the donors reported 276 Gb of sequence data and 117 million unique TCR beta sequences from 150 million to 200 million T cells. Roughly 300 gigabases of sequencing data and 70 million to 95 million unique TCR sequences made up an early release that covered several hundred HLA-typed donors. Among the approximately 430 genotyped donors, more than 70% belonged to the genetic ancestry cluster associated with self-reported Caucasian donors. The study was designed to test whether signatures of past pathogen exposure could be identified by cataloging public T cell receptors. The study profiled the T cell repertoires of 550 to 700 subjects by immunosequencing and related them to cytomegalovirus serostatus. Along with the approximately 670-subject first cohort, a separate validation cohort of about 110 different subjects was used. To predict cytomegalovirus infection status, the study combined high-throughput TCR immunosequencing, statistical association of individual TCRs with disease status, and machine learning. A later analysis re-analyzed previously published TCR beta repertoires from roughly 630 donors and added high-resolution HLA genotyping to study TCR occurrence patterns. In the later analysis, no new phenotypic data were used to find candidate immune exposures; instead, reliance was placed on TCR beta sequences and their occurrence across donors. In an earlier analysis of about 590 of the donors, high-throughput TCR beta sequencing was used to judge whether each TCR beta V gene segment behaved as functional or pseudogenic. Alongside the repertoire data, information on donor age, sex, ethnicity and CMV serostatus was compiled. A later genetic analysis took genome-wide SNP genotypes for about three fifths of the roughly 670 donors and used that subset as a discovery cohort. Every repertoire in the discovery cohort had been generated on one and the same sequencing platform. Class I and class II HLA loci were covered by the typing at four-digit resolution. Typing coverage varied by locus: about 620-640 donors for A, B, C, DRB1 and DQB1; around 560 for DQA1; over 600 for DPA1; fewer than 480 for DPB1. Roughly five DR-DQ haplotypes were handled as single units for association and clustering, since linkage in the cohort was strong. Across approximately 400 genotyped donors of the cohort, an average of about 250,000 unique TCR beta nucleotide sequences per donor were sequenced, and 15% to 20% of those sequences were non-productive. Summary of the overall study and its limitations: Immune exposure information for the cohort was limited to CMV serostatus. A later analysis found that TCR association rates varied across HLA loci, with DRB1 alleles showing the most associated TCRs and HLA-C alleles the fewest. Compared with equally common non-associated chains, HLA-associated TCR beta chains in a later analysis were more clonally expanded and had lower generation probabilities. In a later analysis, several top co-occurrence clusters were reported to appear linked to parvovirus B19, influenza, CMV and Epstein-Barr virus. A cluster of highly shared sequence variants was judged likely to represent a technical artifact of the sequencing pipeline. An earlier analysis of some 560 of the donors showed that most TCR beta V segments appeared in productive rearrangements either about 87% or about 30% of the time, which broadly matched IMGT annotations. It was suggested by the authors that the approach could potentially be generalized to other disease states and immunological phenotypes. When HLA alleles, especially DR and DQ, strongly co-occurred, TCR associations were difficult to assign to individual alleles. Linkage disequilibrium might explain the correlated functional status among segregating V segments, but an unknown experimental factor could not be excluded. Across donors, most TCR sequences were observed very rarely, whereas some public TCRs were present in many individuals. The presence/absence analyses assumed that sequencing depth was roughly uniform across donors, and that assumption may not be true. Because HLA typing was missing for some donors at each locus, association tests included only the typed subset. Because counts were too low, 15 or so rarely observed V segments, including chromosome 9 orphons, were excluded from the earlier analysis of several hundred of the donors. V-gene and J-gene trimming of TCR beta chains was associated with a missense DCLRE1C variant in a later genetic analysis, and the association was replicated in an independent cohort. This cohort had only TCR beta chains sequenced, and the lack of alpha or paired-chain data limited which features could be detected. Specific HLA alleles were associated with about 17,000 TCR beta sequences at a false discovery rate of 0.05 in a later analysis. A total of fewer than 200 TCR beta chains were listed by the study as associated with cytomegalovirus. According to a later genetic analysis, donors in an Asian-associated ancestry cluster had fewer N-insertions in productive TCRs than the approximately 630-donor mean. A further reported finding was that TCR beta sequences accurately predicted the HLA-A and HLA-B alleles for most subjects in the first cohort. In vitro tests confirmed that a few of the cytomegalovirus-associated TCR beta chains recognize cytomegalovirus antigens. In both the original and validation cohorts, the classifier was reported to diagnose cytomegalovirus status with high specificity and sensitivity. According to a later analysis, most CMV-associated TCR beta chains appeared to be HLA-restricted, and the HLA associations seemed to be driven largely by CMV exposure.

The cohort was made up of 500 to 800 healthy bone marrow donors. At the time of sampling, all cohort members were nominally healthy, though unrecorded immune exposures were likely present. The donor tested CMV seronegative, placing the donor among the 350 or so seronegative members of the cohort. A peripheral blood sample was collected from each donor, and TCR beta sequencing was performed on peripheral blood mononuclear cells. Genomic DNA was extracted from the blood cell samples with the Qiagen DNeasy Blood Extraction Kit. The library was produced with the immunoSEQ multiplex PCR assay. A mixture of 60 forward primers for TCR Vbeta segments and 13 reverse primers for TCR Jbeta segments was used in the multiplex PCR. A multiplex PCR assay on genomic DNA amplified the CDR3 region of rearranged TCR beta genes. On the Illumina HiSeq System, the amplified TCR beta libraries were sequenced as 87-base-pair reads. As for the authors' bioinformatics: A later analysis counted tens of millions of unique TCR beta chains across the 550 to 800 repertoires, and approximately 11 million of these chains were shared by at least two donors. To remove PCR and sequencing errors, raw reads were error-corrected and collapsed into unique sequences using a nearest-neighbor algorithm that merged closely related sequences. CDR3 sequences were aligned to IMGT reference sequences to assign V, D and J gene segments. For a sequence to be retained, a match of at least six nucleotides to both a V gene segment and a J gene segment was required. A rearrangement counted as productive if the CDR3 had no stop codons and remained in frame with V and J, and every other rearrangement counted as non-productive. CDR3 was defined by IMGT convention, running from the second conserved V-encoded cysteine to the conserved J-encoded phenylalanine. The earlier analysis of some 550 of the donors excluded any sequence lacking an unambiguous match to a single V gene segment. In an earlier analysis of a few hundred of the donors, V segments were called functional above 56.7% productive rearrangements and were called segregating when the between-donor standard deviation exceeded 5%. A statistical classification framework was built for diagnosing cytomegalovirus status from the catalog of TCR beta chain sequences. In a later analysis, TCR nucleotide sequences were compared against IMGT/GENE-DB human TR gene sequences so that V and J genes could be assigned. A later analysis assigned CDR3 sequences and most-parsimonious VDJ recombination scenarios with the TCRdist pipeline. A later analysis defined each TCR beta chain by its CDR3 amino acid sequence plus V-gene family, and excluded reads lacking a unique V-gene family. A later analysis removed 592 highly shared, low-generation-probability nucleotide sequences to deal with suspected cross-contamination and a sequencing artifact. For each public chain, a later analysis derived a clonal expansion index from normalized ranks of inferred template counts within each repertoire. Generation probabilities in a later analysis came from a VDJ recombination model fitted to out-of-frame rearrangements, and those results were checked against IGoR. In a later analysis, TCR-TCR, TCR-HLA and TCR-CMV co-occurrence was scored with hypergeometric tests, and a repertoire-size bias correction was applied to TCR pairs. False discovery rates were estimated in a later analysis by permuting HLA or CMV assignments 20 times. A later analysis grouped co-occurring TCRs with DBSCAN, adding TCRdist sequence similarity when clustering within HLA-allele-positive subsets. Co-occurrence clustering excluded repertoires with fewer than 30,000 or more than 120,000 public chains, plus five with anomalous nucleotide sharing. The immuneACCESS repertoire file appears here via TCRdb, limited to in-frame rearrangements. These files lack a portion of the clones; in checked studies, under half of the deficit traces to unresolved V genes, and the cause of the others is not known. D and trimming were read from the DNA, whereas the V and J calls and clone size are those reported in that table. A total of roughly 250,000 clones appear in this sample, roughly 80% of them only once. Roughly 0.31% of the sample is taken by the ten largest.

This receptor was taken from a girl aged 2-9 years in good health and CMV-seronegative. The sequenced material came from PBMCs.

CDR3 region: CASSLLGGTDTQYF. The DNA reads as follows: TGCGCCAGCAGCTTACTAGGAGGGACAGATACGCAGTATTTT. The rearrangement joined TRBV5-1 to TRBJ2-3, and TRBD2 may be the D gene, going by 6 matching bases. At the junction V is shortened by 2 bases and J by 3 bases, with 10 bases in between. The CDR3 runs 14 residues from the cysteine to the phenylalanine. Kept here is only the CDR3 DNA, which spans 42 bases and is read in frame from base 1. CDR1 and CDR2 (SGHRS, YFSETQ) derive from the germline V gene.